This entry lists 17 T cell receptor beta chains sequenced from one sample in a study of post-analysis software for immune sequencing data. What these receptors recognize is not known. The study's findings and limits: Roughly five TRBV segments appeared more often in patients than in controls, and TRBV5-6, TRBV5-1 and TRBV20-1 were among these.

Unique molecular identifiers had been added to the TCR beta cDNA libraries. One entry per CDR3 protein, called by TCRdb with MiXCR from the PCR reads. The table includes hundreds of thousands of distinct CDR3 sequences, 59% detected once. What was sequenced was blood. These receptors were obtained from a girl aged 2-15 years with multiple sclerosis.

V and J are TRBV6-5 and TRBJ2-2, with D maybe TRBD2 (5 bases). This CDR3 contains 16 residues. CDR1 MNHEY and CDR2 SVGAGI come from the germline V gene. V was cut by 2 bases and J by 2 bases, with 12 bases left in between. CDR3 DNA sequence: TGTGCCAGCAGTTACCCTCCAGGACTTAACACCGGGGAGCTGTTTTTT. It encodes CASSYPPGLNTGELFF.

This chain connects TRBV5-1 to TRBJ1-5, with TRBD1 as a possible D gene (6 bases). This CDR3 contains 13 residues. Trimming pared 0 bases from V and 7 bases from J, leaving 8 bases between. Germline loops: CDR1 SGHRS, CDR2 YFSETQ. CDR3 protein: CASSLEGGQPQHF. In DNA form, the CDR3 reads TGCGCCAGCAGCTTGGAGGGGGGCCAGCCCCAGCATTTT.

The V gene is TRBV29-1, the J gene TRBJ1-1; D gene unclear. Deletions cut 4 bases from V and 7 bases from J, with 10 bases between. Germline V gene lookup returns CDR1 SQVTM and CDR2 ANQGSEA. The CDR3 spans 11 residues. The CDR3 protein is CSVAGWDEAFF. CDR3 sequence (DNA): TGCAGCGTTGCGGGGTGGGATGAAGCTTTCTTT.

V and J are TRBV27 and TRBJ2-1; D uncertain. Trimming stripped 4 bases from V and 0 bases from J, with 10 bases between. The CDR3 loop spans 15 amino acids. The V gene's germline CDR1 is MNHEY and CDR2 SMNVEV (reference sequence). The CDR3 is CASSSVPSSYNEQFF. The CDR3 DNA is TGTGCCAGCAGTTCAGTGCCGAGCTCCTACAATGAGCAGTTCTTC.

This sequence joins TRBV20-1 and TRBJ2-6, with D possibly matching TRBD2 (6 bases). Trimming removed 1 base at V and 2 bases at J, with 15 bases between. This CDR3 region has 17 residues. Germline V gene data show CDR1 as DFQATT and CDR2 as SNEGSKA (reference sequence). CDR3 in DNA: TGCAGTGCTAGAGTGGCAGAAACGGGGGCTGGGGCCAACGTCCTGACTTTC. This codes for CSARVAETGAGANVLTF.

There are a few counts of this clonotype. The chain couples TRBV6-1 to TRBJ2-1; 9 bases are a match to TRBD2. The germline V gene encodes CDR1 MNHNS and CDR2 SASEGT. The trim removed 7 bases at V and 4 bases at J, leaving 14 bases unmatched. The CDR3 is 17 amino acids. The CDR3 protein is CASKEGSGGHLYNEQFF. The CDR3 DNA reads as TGTGCCAGCAAAGAAGGGAGCGGGGGGCACCTTTACAATGAGCAGTTCTTC.

This clonotype occurred many times. The chain employs TRBV5-1 and TRBJ2-5; the match to TRBD1 covers 9 bases. CDR1 SGHRS and CDR2 YFSETQ come from the germline V gene. The CDR3 runs to 14 residues. Germline trimming cut 4 bases from V and 5 bases from J; bases unmatched to any gene: 6. The CDR3 reads CASSAGTGSETQYF. The CDR3 DNA sequence: TGCGCCAGCAGCGCCGGGACAGGGAGTGAGACCCAGTACTTC.

CDR3 protein: CASSLTSTNTGELFF. CDR3 coding DNA: TGTGCCAGCAGCTTAACGTCCACGAACACCGGGGAGCTGTTTTTT. The chain uses TRBV7-2 and TRBJ2-2, with no clear D. The CDR3 covers 15 residues. Trimming stripped 2 bases from V and 0 bases from J, with 7 bases between. Germline V gives CDR1 SGHTA, CDR2 FQGNSA. Full variable domain (outside the CDR3, taken from reference TRBV7-2 and TRBJ2-2): GAGVSQSPSNKVTEKGKDVELRCDPISGHTALYWYRQSLGQGLEFLIYFQGNSAPDKSGLPSDRFSAERTGGSVSTLTIQRTQQEDSAVYLCASSLTSTNTGELFFGEGSRLTVL.

This chain connects TRBV3-1 to TRBJ2-3, with 7 bases lining up with TRBD2. The V gene's germline CDR1 is LGHDT and CDR2 YNNKEL (reference sequence). The CDR3 runs 16 residues. V shed 0 bases and J 4 bases; nucleotides not matched to a gene: 7. CDR3 in amino acids: CASSQEGGRVADTQYF. In nucleotides, the CDR3 is TGTGCCAGCAGCCAAGAAGGAGGGAGGGTTGCAGATACGCAGTATTTT.

In this sample, this clonotype turned up once. This chain connects TRBV15 to TRBJ1-2; possible D gene TRBD1, 5 bases. The CDR3 consists of 13 residues. V was cut by 8 bases and J by 4 bases, with 14 bases left in between. In germline, CDR1 is LNHNV, CDR2 YYDKDF (reference sequence). The chain's CDR3 is CATGGGVTYGYTF. The CDR3 nucleotides are TGTGCCACCGGGGGAGGGGTTACCTATGGCTACACCTTC.

The CDR3 loop reads CASSIRTGGDYGYTF. The CDR3 DNA reads as TGTGCCAGTAGTATTCGAACAGGGGGCGACTATGGCTACACCTTC. V is TRBV19 and J is TRBJ1-2; 9 bases map to TRBD1. The CDR3 totals 15 residues. Germline values: CDR1 LNHDA, CDR2 SQIVND (reference sequence). V dropped 3 bases and J dropped 3; count of bases not matched to a gene: 5.

V and J are TRBV9 and TRBJ1-2, with D possibly TRBD1 on 6 matching bases. The germline V gene has CDR1 SGDLS and CDR2 YYNGEE. CDR3 length: 15 residues. V was shortened by 3 bases and J by 8 bases, with 20 bases between the two germline ends. In DNA, the CDR3 is TGTGCCAGCAGCGAAACGCCGGGACAATCTCGGGGCTACACCTTC. Its translation is CASSETPGQSRGYTF.

The rearrangement joins TRBV20-1 to TRBJ2-1, with a possible D match to TRBD2 (6 bases). This CDR3 is built from 14 residues. CDR1 and CDR2 from the germline V gene are DFQATT and SNEGSKA (reference sequence). Between the trimmed V and J ends, which lost 3 bases and 6 bases, there was a span of 15 bases. CDR3 sequence: CSARGAGTLNEQFF. Here the CDR3 DNA reads TGCAGTGCTAGGGGTGCGGGAACCCTCAATGAGCAGTTCTTC.

The chain uses TRBV3-1 and TRBJ2-3; tentatively, D is TRBD2 (5 bases). This CDR3 comprises 13 residues. CDR1 LGHDT and CDR2 YNNKEL come from the germline V gene (reference sequence). V was clipped by 3 bases and J by 4 bases, with 8 bases between them. In nucleotides, the CDR3 is TGTGCCAGCAGCCACCCTAGCTCAGATACGCAGTATTTT. Translation gives CASSHPSSDTQYF.

The chain links TRBV7-6 to TRBJ2-1; D gene uncertain. Matching the DNA end better, TRBJ2-7 makes the J call doubtful. Germline V gene lookup returns CDR1 SGHVS and CDR2 FNYEAQ. The CDR3 is made up of 14 amino acids. The chain's CDR3 is CASSRPPGKGEQYF. Here the CDR3 DNA reads TGTGCCAGCAGCCGCCCCCCAGGAAAAGGCGAGCAGTACTTC.

V gene TRBV12-3 or TRBV12-4 combines with J gene TRBJ2-2; perhaps TRBD2 as D (7 bases). This CDR3 has 14 amino acids. V was pared by 3 bases and J by 3 bases, with 8 bases between. Here the CDR3 reads CASSFGGHTGELFF. CDR3 DNA sequence: TGTGCCAGCAGTTTCGGGGGGCACACCGGGGAGCTGTTTTTT.

The rearrangement uses TRBV5-1 and TRBJ2-1; a possible D gene is TRBD2 (5 bases). This CDR3 has 16 residues. CDR1 and CDR2 (germline): SGHRS, YFSETQ. Trimming cost V 0 bases and J 0 bases, with 10 bases left between them. CDR3 loop: CASSLGRGSSYNEQFF. The CDR3, as DNA: TGCGCCAGCAGCTTGGGTCGCGGGTCCTCCTACAATGAGCAGTTCTTC.